The rows below give T cell receptor beta chains drawn from one sample of a study of T cells in localized non-small cell lung cancer. Some clones are missing from TCRdb's copy, which holds only in-frame ones; the method was immunoSEQ multiplex PCR. Among approximately 41,000 clones listed, just over 85% were seen once. The material sequenced was peripheral blood mononuclear cells, taken before any cancer treatment. Every receptor here comes from a male donor at least 60 years old with stage II lung adenocarcinoma. CDR3s include the opening cysteine and the closing phenylalanine or tryptophan. D genes are given only for firm matches. Expanded clones get a size class; other rows say once, few or many, or leave the size out.

j_call d_call clone_size v_call cdr3_aa cdr3_nt
TRBJ2-7 - - TRBV7-2 CASSLAASYEQHF TGTGCCAGCAGCTTAGCGGCTTCCTACGAGCAGCACTTC
TRBJ2-1 TRBD2 - TRBV11-3 CASSAGLAGGYEQFF TGTGCCAGCAGCGCGGGACTAGCGGGAGGTTATGAGCAGTTCTTC
TRBJ2-5 TRBD1 - TRBV27 CASRLRDRTLETQYF TGTGCCAGCAGACTTAGGGACAGGACTCTGGAGACCCAGTACTTC
TRBJ1-1 - - TRBV27 CASARDAFSMNTEAFF TGTGCCAGCGCCCGGGACGCCTTTAGCATGAACACTGAAGCTTTCTTT
TRBJ1-5 TRBD1 once TRBV7-2 CASSSQGGGNQPQHF TGTGCCAGCAGTTCCCAGGGGGGCGGCAATCAGCCCCAGCATTTT
TRBJ1-1 - - TRBV6-5 CASRTHRISNTEAFF TGTGCCAGCAGAACACACCGCATTTCGAACACTGAAGCTTTCTTT
TRBJ2-3 TRBD2 - TRBV5-1 CASSLGLAGVTDTQYF TGCGCCAGCAGCCTGGGACTAGCGGGAGTCACAGATACGCAGTATTTT
TRBJ2-5 - few TRBV7-9 CASSLGSNVQETQYF TGTGCCAGCAGCTTAGGCTCGAATGTTCAAGAGACCCAGTACTTC
TRBJ1-1 - once TRBV5-1 CASSQGSGSEAFF TGCGCCAGCAGCCAGGGGTCGGGCAGTGAAGCTTTCTTT
TRBJ1-1 TRBD1 once TRBV4-1 CASSPNLGTGLGTEAFF TGCGCCAGCAGCCCAAACCTCGGGACAGGGTTAGGCACTGAAGCTTTCTTT
TRBJ2-7 - - TRBV7-2 CASSQGPGQGQYF TGTGCCAGCAGCCAAGGTCCGGGGCAGGGGCAGTACTTC
TRBJ2-7 - - TRBV9 CASSVGSTRTYEQYF TGTGCCAGCAGCGTAGGGAGCACCCGCACCTACGAGCAGTACTTC
TRBJ1-2 - - TRBV30 CAWRIGRSYGYTF TGTGCCTGGAGGATAGGACGGTCCTATGGCTACACCTTC
TRBJ2-5 TRBD1 once TRBV5-1 CASRRTGGLETQYF TGCGCCAGCAGACGGACAGGGGGCTTGGAGACCCAGTACTTC
TRBJ2-3 - - TRBV2 CASSRQSSTDTQYF TGTGCCAGCAGTCGACAGAGCTCCACAGATACGCAGTATTTT
TRBJ2-1 TRBD2 - TRBV9 CASSVGTSALLDEQFF TGTGCCAGCAGCGTAGGGACTAGCGCTTTGTTAGATGAGCAGTTCTTC
TRBJ2-3 TRBD2 - TRBV5-4 CASSSGLAGSTDTQYF TGTGCCAGCAGCTCGGGACTAGCGGGTAGCACAGATACGCAGTATTTT
TRBJ1-2 TRBD1 once TRBV5-5 CASSTGQGANYGYTF TGTGCCAGCAGCACGGGACAGGGGGCCAACTATGGCTACACCTTC
TRBJ2-3 TRBD2 - TRBV5-4 CASSWAGDSGRGGTDTQYF TGTGCCAGCAGCTGGGCCGGGGATAGCGGGAGAGGTGGAACAGATACGCAGTATTTT
TRBJ2-1 - - TRBV15 CATSRGGKVSYNEQFF TGTGCCACCAGCAGAGGTGGGAAGGTATCCTACAATGAGCAGTTCTTC
TRBJ2-3 TRBD2 - TRBV19 CASRTSGNTDTQYF TGTGCCAGTAGGACTAGCGGGAACACAGATACGCAGTATTTT
TRBJ1-4 - - TRBV5-1 CASSQGYGTNEKLFF TGCGCCAGCAGCCAGGGTTATGGAACTAATGAAAAACTGTTTTTT
TRBJ2-5 TRBD2 - TRBV5-1 CASSGGLLAGGPGETQYF TGCGCCAGCAGCGGGGGCCTACTAGCGGGAGGGCCGGGTGAGACCCAGTACTTC
TRBJ2-1 - - TRBV7-8 CASSLLFGNEQFF TGTGCCAGCAGCCTCTTATTCGGCAATGAGCAGTTCTTC
TRBJ1-2 - - TRBV10-2 CASTFFLAGRYGYTF TGCGCCAGCACTTTTTTTTTGGCGGGCCGTTATGGCTACACCTTC
TRBJ2-2 - - TRBV6-5 CASSYSAGYHTGELFF TGTGCCAGCAGTTACTCGGCGGGGTACCACACCGGGGAGCTGTTTTTT
TRBJ1-6 - - TRBV21-1 CASSTPRDLSSYNSPLHF TGTGCCAGCAGCACCCCCCGGGACCTGAGCTCCTATAATTCACCCCTCCACTTT
TRBJ2-3 - - TRBV18 CASSPPADTQYF TGTGCCAGCTCACCACCGGCGGATACGCAGTATTTT
TRBJ2-5 - - TRBV7-3 CASSPGQRETQYF TGTGCCAGCAGCCCAGGTCAGCGAGAGACCCAGTACTTC
TRBJ2-3 TRBD1 - TRBV18 CASSLGQGADTQYF TGTGCCAGCTCACTAGGACAGGGGGCGGATACGCAGTATTTT
TRBJ2-2 - - TRBV5-6 CASITYNGADTGELFF TGTGCCAGCATCACATACAACGGGGCGGACACCGGGGAGCTGTTTTTT
TRBJ1-1 - - TRBV6-1 CASRWGHMNTEAFF TGTGCCAGCAGATGGGGACACATGAACACTGAAGCTTTCTTT
TRBJ1-1 - few TRBV7-6 CASSPRGQPFEAFF TGTGCCAGCAGCCCGAGAGGACAGCCCTTTGAAGCTTTCTTT
TRBJ2-1 TRBD2 - TRBV5-1 CASSLGGTSRTNEQFF TGCGCCAGCAGCTTGGGAGGGACTAGCCGCACGAATGAGCAGTTCTTC
TRBJ2-7 - - TRBV27 CASGRMGSYEQYF TGTGCCAGCGGTCGGATGGGGTCCTACGAGCAGTACTTC
TRBJ1-5 TRBD1 once TRBV6-7 CAGGTGYSNQPQHF TGTGCCGGCGGGACAGGGTATAGCAATCAGCCCCAGCATTTT
TRBJ2-2 TRBD2 - TRBV7-9 CASSITSGRGVTGELFF TGTGCCAGCAGCATTACTAGCGGGAGAGGCGTAACCGGGGAGCTGTTTTTT
TRBJ2-3 TRBD2 - TRBV2 CASSQTSGRADTQYF TGTGCCAGCAGCCAGACTAGCGGGAGGGCTGATACGCAGTATTTT
TRBJ1-1 - - TRBV10-3 CAISERRTEAFF TGTGCCATCAGTGAGAGGAGGACTGAAGCTTTCTTT
TRBJ1-1 - - TRBV6-1 CASSDTLEAFF TGTGCCAGCAGTGATACCCTTGAAGCTTTCTTT